This T cell receptor (beta chain) was observed in a study of blood T cell repertoires in COVID-19. Authors' analysis steps: How many nucleated cells were present was estimated from reference gene primer amplification. This table comes from immunoSEQ multiplex PCR, and its TCRdb copy is limited to in-frame clones, with some not included. V and J calls and clone size are as listed in that table; D and trimming were resolved from the DNA. The sample shows around 68,000 clones, roughly 90% of them seen only once. With V trimmed by 0 bases and J by 0 bases, 11 bases remained unmatched. Germline CDR1 and CDR2: MNHEY and SVGEGT. CDR3 size: 18 residues.

J is TRBJ2-7 and V is TRBV6-2 or TRBV6-3, with 7 nucleotides matching TRBD1. The sequencing sample was made of peripheral blood. This TCR came from a human donor in a cohort sampled during active COVID-19. Here the CDR3 reads CASSYSSRTGTVSYEQYF. The CDR3, as DNA: TGTGCCAGCAGTTACTCGAGTCGTACCGGGACAGTCTCCTACGAGCAGTACTTC.